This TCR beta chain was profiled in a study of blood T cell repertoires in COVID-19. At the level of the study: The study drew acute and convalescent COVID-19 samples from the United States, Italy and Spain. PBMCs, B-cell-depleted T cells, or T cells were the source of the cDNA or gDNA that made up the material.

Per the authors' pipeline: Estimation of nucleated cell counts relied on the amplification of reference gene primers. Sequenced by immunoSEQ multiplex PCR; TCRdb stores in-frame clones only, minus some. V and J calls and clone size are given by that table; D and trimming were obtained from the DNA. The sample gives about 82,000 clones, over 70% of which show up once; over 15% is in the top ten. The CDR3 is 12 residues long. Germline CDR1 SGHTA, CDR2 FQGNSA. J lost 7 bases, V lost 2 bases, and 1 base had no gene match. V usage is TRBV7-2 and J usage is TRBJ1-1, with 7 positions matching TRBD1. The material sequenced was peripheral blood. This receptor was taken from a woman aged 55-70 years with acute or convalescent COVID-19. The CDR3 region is CASSLPGGEAFF. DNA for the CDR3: TGTGCCAGCAGCTTACCAGGGGGTGAAGCTTTCTTT.